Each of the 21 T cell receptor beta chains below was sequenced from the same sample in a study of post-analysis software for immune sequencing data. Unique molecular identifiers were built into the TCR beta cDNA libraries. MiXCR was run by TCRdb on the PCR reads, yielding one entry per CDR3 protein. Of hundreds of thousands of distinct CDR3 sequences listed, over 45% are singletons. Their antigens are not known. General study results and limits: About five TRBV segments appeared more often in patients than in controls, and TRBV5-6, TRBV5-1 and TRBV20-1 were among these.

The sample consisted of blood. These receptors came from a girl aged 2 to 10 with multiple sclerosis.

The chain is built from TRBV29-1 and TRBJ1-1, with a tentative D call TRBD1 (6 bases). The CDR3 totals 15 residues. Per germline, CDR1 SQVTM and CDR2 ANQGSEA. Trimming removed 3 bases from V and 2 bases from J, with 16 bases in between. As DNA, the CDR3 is TGCAGCGTTGAGCCGTCGGACAGATACAACACTGAAGCTTTCTTT. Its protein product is CSVEPSDRYNTEAFF.

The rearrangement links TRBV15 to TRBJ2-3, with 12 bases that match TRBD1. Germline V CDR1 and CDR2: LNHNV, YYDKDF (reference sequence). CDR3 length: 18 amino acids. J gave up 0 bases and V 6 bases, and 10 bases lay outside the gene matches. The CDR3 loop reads CATRYPGQGASSTDTQYF. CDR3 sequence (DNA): TGTGCCACCAGATACCCGGGACAGGGGGCTTCTAGCACAGATACGCAGTATTTT.

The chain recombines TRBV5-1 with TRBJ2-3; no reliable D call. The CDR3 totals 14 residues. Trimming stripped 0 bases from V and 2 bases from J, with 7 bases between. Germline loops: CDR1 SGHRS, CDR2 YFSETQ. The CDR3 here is CASSLEDVTDTQYF. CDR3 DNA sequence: TGCGCCAGCAGCTTGGAGGACGTCACAGATACGCAGTATTTT.

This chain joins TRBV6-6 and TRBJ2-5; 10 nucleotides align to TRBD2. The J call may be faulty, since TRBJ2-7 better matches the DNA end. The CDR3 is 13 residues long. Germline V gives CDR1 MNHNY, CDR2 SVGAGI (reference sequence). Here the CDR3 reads CASSPRTSGEQYF. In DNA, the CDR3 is TGTGCCAGCAGTCCTAGGACTAGCGGCGAGCAGTACTTC.

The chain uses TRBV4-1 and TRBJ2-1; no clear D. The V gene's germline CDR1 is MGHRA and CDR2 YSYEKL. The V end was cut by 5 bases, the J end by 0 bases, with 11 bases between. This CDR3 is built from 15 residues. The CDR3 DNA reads TGCGCCAGCAGCTCCGGTGAGAGCTCCTACAATGAGCAGTTCTTC. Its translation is CASSSGESSYNEQFF.

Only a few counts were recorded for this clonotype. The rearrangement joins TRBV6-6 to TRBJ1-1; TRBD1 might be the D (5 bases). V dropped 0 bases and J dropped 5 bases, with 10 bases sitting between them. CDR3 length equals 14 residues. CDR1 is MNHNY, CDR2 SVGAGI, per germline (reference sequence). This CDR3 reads CASSYSGAGTEAFF. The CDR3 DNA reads TGTGCCAGCAGTTACTCAGGGGCCGGGACTGAAGCTTTCTTT.

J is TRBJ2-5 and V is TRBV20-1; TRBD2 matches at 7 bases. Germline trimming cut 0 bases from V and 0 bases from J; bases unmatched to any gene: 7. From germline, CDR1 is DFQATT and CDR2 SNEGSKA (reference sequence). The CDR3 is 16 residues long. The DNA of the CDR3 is TGCAGTGCTAGAGATCCGGTAGCGGGTCACCAAGAGACCCAGTACTTC. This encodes CSARDPVAGHQETQYF.

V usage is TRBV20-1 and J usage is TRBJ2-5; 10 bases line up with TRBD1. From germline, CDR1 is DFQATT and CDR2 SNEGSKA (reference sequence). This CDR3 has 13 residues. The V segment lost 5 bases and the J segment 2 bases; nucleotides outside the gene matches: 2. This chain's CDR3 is CSALDRGQETQYF. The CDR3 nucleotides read TGCAGTGCTTTGGACAGGGGGCAAGAGACCCAGTACTTC.

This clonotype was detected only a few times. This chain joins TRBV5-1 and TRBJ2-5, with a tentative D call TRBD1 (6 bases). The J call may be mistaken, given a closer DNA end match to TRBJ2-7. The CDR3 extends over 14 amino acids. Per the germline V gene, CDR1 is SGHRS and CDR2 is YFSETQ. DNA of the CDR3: TGCGCCAGCAGCTCCGACAGGCGTCTTTACGAGCAGTACTTC. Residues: CASSSDRRLYEQYF.

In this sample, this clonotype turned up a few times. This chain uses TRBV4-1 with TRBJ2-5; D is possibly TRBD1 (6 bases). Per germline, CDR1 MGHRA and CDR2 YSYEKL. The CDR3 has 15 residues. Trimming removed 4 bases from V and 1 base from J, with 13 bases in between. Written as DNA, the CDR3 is TGCGCCAGCAGCCGCCTACAGGGCGGCCAAGAGACCCAGTACTTC. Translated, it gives CASSRLQGGQETQYF.

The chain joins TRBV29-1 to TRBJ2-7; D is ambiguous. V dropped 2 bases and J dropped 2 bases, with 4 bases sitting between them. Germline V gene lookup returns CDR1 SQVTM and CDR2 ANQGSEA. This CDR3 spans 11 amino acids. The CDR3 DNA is TGCAGCGTTGAAATTGCCTACGAGCAGTACTTC. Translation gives CSVEIAYEQYF.

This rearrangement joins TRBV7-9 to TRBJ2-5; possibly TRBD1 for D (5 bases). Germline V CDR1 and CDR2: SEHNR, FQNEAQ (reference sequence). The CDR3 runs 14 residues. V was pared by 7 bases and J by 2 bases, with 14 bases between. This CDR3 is CASTDSPSQETQYF. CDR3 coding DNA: TGTGCCAGCACCGACAGCCCCTCTCAAGAGACCCAGTACTTC.

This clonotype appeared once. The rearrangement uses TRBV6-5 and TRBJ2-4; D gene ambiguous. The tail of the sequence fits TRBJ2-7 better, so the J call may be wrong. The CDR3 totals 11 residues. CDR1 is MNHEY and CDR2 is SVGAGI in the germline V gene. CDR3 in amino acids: CASSHPGEQYF. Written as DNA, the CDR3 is TGTGCCAGCAGTCACCCGGGCGAGCAGTACTTC.

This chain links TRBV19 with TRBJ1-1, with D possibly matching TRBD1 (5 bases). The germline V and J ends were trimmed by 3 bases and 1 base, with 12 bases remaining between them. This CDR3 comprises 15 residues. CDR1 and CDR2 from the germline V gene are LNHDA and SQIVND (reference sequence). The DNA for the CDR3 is TGTGCCAGTAGTATTGAGGGGACGACGAACACTGAAGCTTTCTTT. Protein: CASSIEGTTNTEAFF. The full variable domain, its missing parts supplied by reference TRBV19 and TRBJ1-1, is DGGITQSPKYLFRKEGQNVTLSCEQNLNHDAMYWYRQDPGQGLRLIYYSQIVNDFQKGDIAEGYSVSREKKESFPLTVTSAQKNPTAFYLCASSIEGTTNTEAFFGQGTRLTVV.

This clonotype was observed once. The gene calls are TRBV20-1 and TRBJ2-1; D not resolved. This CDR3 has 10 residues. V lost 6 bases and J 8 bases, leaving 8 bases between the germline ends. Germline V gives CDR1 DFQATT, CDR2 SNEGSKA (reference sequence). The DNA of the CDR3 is TGCAGTGCCGGAAGGTATGAGCAGTTCTTC. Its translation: CSAGRYEQFF.

The CDR3 sequence: CASSPGGTTTDTQYF. The CDR3 nucleotides are TGCGCCAGCAGCCCCGGAGGTACCACCACAGATACGCAGTATTTT. This chain joins TRBV5-1 and TRBJ2-3, with a tentative D call TRBD2 (5 bases). CDR3 length: 15 residues. Trimming stripped 4 bases from V and 2 bases from J, with 14 bases between. CDR1 is SGHRS, CDR2 YFSETQ, per germline.

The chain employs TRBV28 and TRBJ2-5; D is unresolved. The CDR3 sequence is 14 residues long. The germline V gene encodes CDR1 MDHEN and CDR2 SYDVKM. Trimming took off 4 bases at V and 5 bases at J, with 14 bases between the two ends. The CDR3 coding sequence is TGTGCCAGCAGTTCCTCTCCGAACCTTGAGACCCAGTACTTC. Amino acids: CASSSSPNLETQYF. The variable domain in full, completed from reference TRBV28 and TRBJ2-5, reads DVKVTQSSRYLVKRTGEKVFLECVQDMDHENMFWYRQDPGLGLRLIYFSYDVKMKEKGDIPEGYSVSREKKERFSLILESASTNQTSMYLCASSSSPNLETQYFGPGTRLLVL.

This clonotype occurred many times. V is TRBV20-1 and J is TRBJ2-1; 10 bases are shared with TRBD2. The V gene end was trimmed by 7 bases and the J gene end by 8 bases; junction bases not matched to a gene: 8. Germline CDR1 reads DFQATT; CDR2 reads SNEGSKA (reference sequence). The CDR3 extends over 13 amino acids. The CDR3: CSVGLAGDYEQFF. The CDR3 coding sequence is TGCAGTGTCGGCCTAGCGGGAGATTATGAGCAGTTCTTC.

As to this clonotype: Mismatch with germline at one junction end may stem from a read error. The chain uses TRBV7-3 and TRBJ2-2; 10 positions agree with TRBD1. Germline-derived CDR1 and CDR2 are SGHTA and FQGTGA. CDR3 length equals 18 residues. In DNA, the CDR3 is TGTGCCAGCAGCTCAAAGAGACAGGGGGCCACGAACACCGGGGAACTGTTTTTT. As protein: CASSSKRQGATNTGELFF. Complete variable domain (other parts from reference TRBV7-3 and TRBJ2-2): GAGVSQTPSNKVTEKGKYVELRCDPISGHTALYWYRQSLGQGPEFLIYFQGTGAADDSGLPNDRFFAVRPEGSVSTLKIQRTERGDSAVYLCASSSKRQGATNTGELFFGEGSRLTVL.

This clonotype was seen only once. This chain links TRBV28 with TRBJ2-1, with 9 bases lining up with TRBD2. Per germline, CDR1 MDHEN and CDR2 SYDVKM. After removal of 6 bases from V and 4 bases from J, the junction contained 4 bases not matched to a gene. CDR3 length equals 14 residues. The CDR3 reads CASRLAGRYNEQFF. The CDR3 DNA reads TGTGCCAGCAGGCTAGCGGGGAGATACAATGAGCAGTTCTTC.

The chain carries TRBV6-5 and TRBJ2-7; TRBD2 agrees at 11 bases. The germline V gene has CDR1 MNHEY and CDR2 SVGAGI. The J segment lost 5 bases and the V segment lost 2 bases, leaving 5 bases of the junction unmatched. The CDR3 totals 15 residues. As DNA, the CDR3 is TGTGCCAGCAGTTACCCTAGCGGGAGGAGTGACGAGCAGTACTTC. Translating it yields CASSYPSGRSDEQYF.